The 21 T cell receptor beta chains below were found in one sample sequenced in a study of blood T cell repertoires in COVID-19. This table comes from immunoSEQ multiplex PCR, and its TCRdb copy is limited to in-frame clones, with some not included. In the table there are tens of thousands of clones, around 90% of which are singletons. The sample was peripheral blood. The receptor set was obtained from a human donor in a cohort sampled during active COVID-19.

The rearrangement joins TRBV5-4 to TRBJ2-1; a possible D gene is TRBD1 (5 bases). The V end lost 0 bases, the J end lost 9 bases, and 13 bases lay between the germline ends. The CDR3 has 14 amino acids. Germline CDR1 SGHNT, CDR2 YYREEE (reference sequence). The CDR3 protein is CASSLASGWSEQFF. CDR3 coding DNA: TGTGCCAGCAGCTTGGCTTCAGGGTGGTCTGAGCAGTTCTTC. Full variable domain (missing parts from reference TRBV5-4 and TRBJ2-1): ETGVTQSPTHLIKTRGQQVTLRCSSQSGHNTVSWYQQALGQGPQFIFQYYREEENGRGNFPPRFSGLQFPNYSSELNVNALELDDSALYLCASSLASGWSEQFFGPGTRLTVL.

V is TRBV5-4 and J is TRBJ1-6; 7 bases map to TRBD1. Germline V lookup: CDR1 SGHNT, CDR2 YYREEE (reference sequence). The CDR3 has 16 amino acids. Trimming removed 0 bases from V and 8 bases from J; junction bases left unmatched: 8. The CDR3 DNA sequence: TGTGCCAGCAGCTTGGGGATAGGCAGGGGGGATTCACCCCTCCACTTT. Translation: CASSLGIGRGDSPLHF.

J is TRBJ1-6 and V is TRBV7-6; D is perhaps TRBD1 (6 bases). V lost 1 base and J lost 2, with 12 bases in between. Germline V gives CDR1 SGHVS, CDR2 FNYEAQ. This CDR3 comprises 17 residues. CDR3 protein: CASSLESRGTYNSPLHF. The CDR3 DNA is TGTGCCAGCAGCTTAGAGAGCAGGGGCACCTATAATTCACCCCTCCACTTT.

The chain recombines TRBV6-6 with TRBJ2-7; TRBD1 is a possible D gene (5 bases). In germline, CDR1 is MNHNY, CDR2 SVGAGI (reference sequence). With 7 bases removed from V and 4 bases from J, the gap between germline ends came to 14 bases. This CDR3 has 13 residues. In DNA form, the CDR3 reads TGTGCCAGCAACCAACAGACAGCTTACGAGCAGTACTTC. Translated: CASNQQTAYEQYF.

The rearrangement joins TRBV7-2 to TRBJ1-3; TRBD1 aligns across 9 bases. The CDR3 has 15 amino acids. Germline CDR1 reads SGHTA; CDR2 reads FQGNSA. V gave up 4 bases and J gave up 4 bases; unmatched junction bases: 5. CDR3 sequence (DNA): TGTGCCAGCAGCTCCCGGACAGGGGCCGGAAACACCATATATTTT. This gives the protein CASSSRTGAGNTIYF.

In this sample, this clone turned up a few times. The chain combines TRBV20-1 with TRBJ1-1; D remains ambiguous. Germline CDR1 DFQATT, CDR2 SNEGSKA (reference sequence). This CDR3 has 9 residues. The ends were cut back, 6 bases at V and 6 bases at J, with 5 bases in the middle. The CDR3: CSAHPEAFF. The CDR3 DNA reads TGCAGTGCCCATCCTGAAGCTTTCTTT.

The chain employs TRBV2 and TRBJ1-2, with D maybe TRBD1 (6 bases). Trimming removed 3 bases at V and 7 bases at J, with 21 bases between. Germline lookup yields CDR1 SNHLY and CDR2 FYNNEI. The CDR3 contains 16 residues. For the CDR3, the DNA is TGTGCCAGCAGTGACTTTAGCGGGGGGGCCCAGAGTGGCTACACCTTC. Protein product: CASSDFSGGAQSGYTF.

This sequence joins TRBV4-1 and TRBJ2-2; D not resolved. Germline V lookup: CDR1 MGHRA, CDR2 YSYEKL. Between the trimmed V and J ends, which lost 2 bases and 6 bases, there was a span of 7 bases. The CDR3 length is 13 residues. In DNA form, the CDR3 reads TGCGCCAGCAGCCAATTAGTATCCGGGGAGCTGTTTTTT. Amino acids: CASSQLVSGELFF.

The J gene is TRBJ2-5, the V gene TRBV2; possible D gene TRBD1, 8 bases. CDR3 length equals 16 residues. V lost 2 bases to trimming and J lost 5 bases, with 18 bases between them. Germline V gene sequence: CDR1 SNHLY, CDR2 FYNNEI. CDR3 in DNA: TGTGCCAGCAGTGAACGCCAGGGGGCAGCGGGGGAGACCCAGTACTTC. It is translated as CASSERQGAAGETQYF.

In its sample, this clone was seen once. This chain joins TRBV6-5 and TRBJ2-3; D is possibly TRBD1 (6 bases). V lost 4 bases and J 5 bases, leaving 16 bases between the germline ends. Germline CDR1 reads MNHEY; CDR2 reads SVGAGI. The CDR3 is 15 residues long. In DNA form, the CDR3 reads TGTGCCAGCAGTTTACAGGGTATAAGGGTAGATACGCAGTATTTT. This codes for CASSLQGIRVDTQYF.

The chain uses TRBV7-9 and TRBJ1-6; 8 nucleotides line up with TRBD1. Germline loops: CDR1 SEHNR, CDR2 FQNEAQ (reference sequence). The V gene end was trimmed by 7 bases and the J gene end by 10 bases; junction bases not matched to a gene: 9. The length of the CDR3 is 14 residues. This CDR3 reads CASTPAGGGSPLHF. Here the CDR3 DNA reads TGTGCCAGCACCCCGGCAGGGGGCGGATCACCCCTCCACTTT.

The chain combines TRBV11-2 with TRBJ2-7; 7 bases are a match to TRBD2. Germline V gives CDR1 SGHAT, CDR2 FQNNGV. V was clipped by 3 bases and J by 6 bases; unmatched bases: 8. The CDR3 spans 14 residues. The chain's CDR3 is CASSLRGFLTEQYF. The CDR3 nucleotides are TGTGCCAGCAGCTTGCGGGGGTTCTTGACCGAGCAGTACTTC.

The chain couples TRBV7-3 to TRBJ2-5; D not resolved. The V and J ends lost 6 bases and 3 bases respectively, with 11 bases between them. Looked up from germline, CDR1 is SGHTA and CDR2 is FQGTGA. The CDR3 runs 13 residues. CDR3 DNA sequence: TGTGCCAGCAGACCGGGTTCCAAAGAGACCCAGTACTTC. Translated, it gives CASRPGSKETQYF.

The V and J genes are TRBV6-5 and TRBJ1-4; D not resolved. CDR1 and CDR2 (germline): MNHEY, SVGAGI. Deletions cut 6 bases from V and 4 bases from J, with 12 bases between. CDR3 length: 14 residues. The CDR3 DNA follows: TGTGCCAGCAGCCAGGTGCCCCTTAATGAAAAACTGTTTTTT. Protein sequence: CASSQVPLNEKLFF.

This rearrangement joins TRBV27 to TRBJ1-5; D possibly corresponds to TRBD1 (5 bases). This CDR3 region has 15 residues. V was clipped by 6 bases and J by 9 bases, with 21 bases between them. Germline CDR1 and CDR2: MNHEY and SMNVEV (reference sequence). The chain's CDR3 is CASSPVGGAKGPQHF. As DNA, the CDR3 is TGTGCCAGCAGCCCGGTGGGAGGGGCCAAAGGGCCCCAGCATTTT.

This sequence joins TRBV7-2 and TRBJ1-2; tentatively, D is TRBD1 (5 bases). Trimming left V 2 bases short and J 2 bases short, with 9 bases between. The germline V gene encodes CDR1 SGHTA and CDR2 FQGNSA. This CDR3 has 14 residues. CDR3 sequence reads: CASSLLQGNYGYTF. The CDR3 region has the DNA TGTGCCAGCAGCTTACTTCAGGGAAACTATGGCTACACCTTC.

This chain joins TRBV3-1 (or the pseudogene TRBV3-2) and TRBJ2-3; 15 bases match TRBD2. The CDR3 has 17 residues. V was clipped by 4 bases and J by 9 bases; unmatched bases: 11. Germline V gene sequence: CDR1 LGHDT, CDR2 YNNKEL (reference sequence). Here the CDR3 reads CASSLLGLAGGSGTQYF. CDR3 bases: TGTGCCAGCAGCCTCTTGGGACTAGCGGGGGGAAGTGGCACGCAGTATTTT.

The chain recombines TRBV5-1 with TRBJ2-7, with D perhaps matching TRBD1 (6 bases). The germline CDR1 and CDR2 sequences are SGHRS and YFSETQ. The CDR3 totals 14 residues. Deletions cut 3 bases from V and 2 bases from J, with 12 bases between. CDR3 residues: CASSSETGPYEQYF. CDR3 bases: TGCGCCAGCAGCTCGGAGACAGGACCCTACGAGCAGTACTTC.

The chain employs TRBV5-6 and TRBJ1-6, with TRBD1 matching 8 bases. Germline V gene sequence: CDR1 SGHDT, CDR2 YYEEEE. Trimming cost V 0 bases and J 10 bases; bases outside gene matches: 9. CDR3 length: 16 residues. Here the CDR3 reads CASSLDRGRTESPLHF. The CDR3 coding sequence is TGTGCCAGCAGCTTGGACAGGGGGAGGACGGAATCACCCCTCCACTTT.

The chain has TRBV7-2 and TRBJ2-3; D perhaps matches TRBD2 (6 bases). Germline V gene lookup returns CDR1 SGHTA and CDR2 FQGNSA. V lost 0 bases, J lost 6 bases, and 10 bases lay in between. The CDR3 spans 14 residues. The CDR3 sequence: CASSLAGGVDTQYF. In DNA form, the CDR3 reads TGTGCCAGCAGCTTAGCGGGGGGAGTCGATACGCAGTATTTT. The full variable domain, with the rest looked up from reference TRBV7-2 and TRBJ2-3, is GAGVSQSPSNKVTEKGKDVELRCDPISGHTALYWYRQSLGQGLEFLIYFQGNSAPDKSGLPSDRFSAERTGGSVSTLTIQRTQQEDSAVYLCASSLAGGVDTQYFGPGTRLTVL.

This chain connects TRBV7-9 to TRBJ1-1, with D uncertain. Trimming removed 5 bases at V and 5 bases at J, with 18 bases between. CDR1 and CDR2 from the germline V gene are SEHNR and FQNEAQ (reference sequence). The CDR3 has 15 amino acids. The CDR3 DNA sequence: TGTGCCAGCAGCCCCTGGAGTACGGCGGGAACTGAAGCTTTCTTT. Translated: CASSPWSTAGTEAFF.